Listed below are T cell receptor beta chains from one sample, sequenced in a study of T cell repertoires in cytomegalovirus infection. These receptors are not linked to any known antigen. In TCRdb, the reads were re-called with MiXCR into one record per CDR3 protein. The data hold roughly 920,000 distinct CDR3 sequences, with roughly 30% observed a single time. The sequencing used cultured CD8+ T cells from PBMCs, collected from culture after CMV antigen stimulation. Every receptor here comes from a human donor in good health (CMV status not recorded). Some clones in this sample may be carry-over from other donors' samples. CDR3s include the opening cysteine and the closing phenylalanine or tryptophan. A D gene is named only where the DNA matches it firmly. The size field is filled for only some rows; it gives once, few, many or a size class.

NA	TRBV12-5	TRBJ1-5	few	CASAHQRNQPQHF	TGTGCTAGTGCCCACCAAAGGAATCAGCCCCAGCATTTT
TRBD2	TRBV7-9	TRBJ2-7	few	CASSPSGGDSPYF	TGTGCCAGCAGCCCTAGCGGGGGGGATTCTCCGTACTTC
TRBD1	TRBV18	TRBJ2-1	NA	CASPGQGRPHSYNEQFF	TGTGCCAGCCCCGGACAGGGGAGGCCCCACTCCTACAATGAGCAGTTCTTC
TRBD1	TRBV7-6	TRBJ1-3	many	CASSLSQGANNAGNTIYF	TGTGCCAGCAGCTTATCGCAGGGGGCGAATAACGCTGGAAACACCATATATTTT
NA	TRBV27	TRBJ2-1	NA	CASSFGAGWDEQFF	TGTGCCAGCAGTTTTGGGGCGGGCTGGGATGAGCAGTTCTTC
NA	TRBV5-5	TRBJ2-1	few	CASSLSRTSYNEQFF	TGTGCCAGCAGCCTGTCGAGGACATCCTACAATGAGCAGTTCTTC
NA	TRBV12-3/TRBV12-4	TRBJ2-1	NA	CASSSSWQQFF	TGTGCCAGCAGTAGCAGTTGGCAGCAGTTCTTC
TRBD1	TRBV27	TRBJ2-5	few	CASSLSRGRIEETQYF	TGTGCCAGCAGTTTATCCAGGGGGCGTATTGAAGAGACCCAGTACTTC
TRBD2	TRBV7-8	TRBJ2-3	many	CASSLETSGSSTDTQYF	TGTGCCAGCAGCTTAGAGACTAGCGGGAGTAGCACAGATACGCAGTATTTT
TRBD1	TRBV25-1	TRBJ1-1	NA	CASSEGGTGGSNTEAFF	TGTGCCAGCAGTGAGGGGGGGACAGGGGGCTCGAACACTGAAGCTTTCTTT
TRBD2	TRBV2	TRBJ2-5	NA	CASVGRGEETQYF	TGTGCCAGCGTTGGGAGGGGAGAAGAGACCCAGTACTTC
NA	TRBV6-6	TRBJ1-5	NA	CASSNSAGGGNQPQHF	TGTGCCAGCAGTAACAGTGCGGGTGGAGGCAATCAGCCCCAGCATTTT
TRBD2	TRBV2	TRBJ2-7	NA	CASRPGGINEQYF	TGTGCCAGCAGACCGGGGGGGATCAACGAGCAGTACTTC
NA	TRBV19	TRBJ1-1	NA	CASSRVSMNTEAFF	TGTGCCAGTAGTAGGGTCAGCATGAACACTGAAGCTTTCTTT
TRBD2	TRBV7-9	TRBJ2-1	NA	CASSPWSSGGARNEQFF	TGTGCCAGCAGCCCTTGGAGTAGCGGGGGGGCAAGGAATGAGCAGTTCTTC
TRBD1	TRBV7-9	TRBJ2-3	few	CASSYRTGASTDTQYF	TGTGCCAGCAGCTACCGGACAGGAGCTAGCACAGATACGCAGTATTTT
NA	TRBV6-2/TRBV6-3	TRBJ1-2	once	CATVGPNYYGYTF	TGTGCCACCGTGGGCCCCAATTATTATGGCTACACCTTC